This TCR beta chain was obtained from a study of technical replicates of blood from several donors. V lost 3 bases to trimming and J lost 1 base, with 14 bases between them. Germline V gene lookup returns CDR1 LNHDA and CDR2 SQIVND (reference sequence). The CDR3 length is 16 residues. Assay: immunoSEQ multiplex PCR; the TCRdb copy retains only in-frame clones and omits some. The table shows more than 90,000 clones, with 96% occurring only once. The sequence derives from a human donor in good health. The material sequenced was T cells isolated from PBMCs. The J gene is TRBJ2-3, the V gene TRBV19, with D perhaps TRBD2 (6 bases). CDR3 sequence: CASSIGLAWGTDTQYF. In DNA, the CDR3 is TGTGCCAGTAGTATTGGGCTAGCGTGGGGCACAGATACGCAGTATTTT.